Sequencing of this T cell receptor (beta chain) was carried out in a study of CD8 T cells in ankylosing spondylitis. Study-wide findings and caveats: Made up of fewer than ten highly homologous variants, a TCR beta motif appeared characteristic of ankylosing spondylitis blood. Both synovial fluid and blood in reactive arthritis had previously been reported to carry some motif variants.

For this clonotype: The antigen is unknown.

Between the trimmed V and J ends, which lost 0 bases and 4 bases, there was a span of 12 bases. The CDR3 has 15 amino acids. The germline CDR1 and CDR2 sequences are SGHAT and FQNNGV. Quantitative barcoded 5'-RACE was used to prepare TCR beta libraries. Each CDR3 protein is one row after TCRdb ran MiXCR on the 5' RACE reads. Of about 110,000 distinct CDR3 sequences in the sample, under 30% were seen once. This receptor was identified in a male donor with ankylosing spondylitis. The chain has TRBV11-2 and TRBJ1-1; tentative D call: TRBD1 (5 bases). Sequencing was carried out using synovial fluid, either unsorted or a sorted T cell fraction (not recorded which). The CDR3 DNA sequence: TGTGCCAGCAGCTTAGAAGGGACCCGGGGCACTGAAGCTTTCTTT. This sequence encodes CASSLEGTRGTEAFF. Variable domain in full (rest from reference TRBV11-2 and TRBJ1-1): EAGVAQSPRYKIIEKRQSVAFWCNPISGHATLYWYQQILGQGPKLLIQFQNNGVVDDSQLPKDRFSAERLKGVDSTLKIQPAKLEDSAVYLCASSLEGTRGTEAFFGQGTRLTVV.